The 10 T cell receptor beta chains in this list originate from one sample, sequenced in a study of Ad26.COV2.S vaccination and SARS-CoV-2 variants. The treatment: roughly 20 received Ad26.COV2.S at low or high dose, single or two shots; several received placebo; per-sample allocation not given. Day 63 after the first injection of vaccine or placebo was the sampling time. Libraries were prepared by immunoSEQ multiplex PCR; TCRdb keeps only in-frame clonotypes and omits some of them. In the table there are about 410,000 clones, roughly 90% of which are singletons. This sample comprised peripheral blood, obtained in a trial of Ad26.COV2.S vaccine versus placebo. The receptors come from a person between 18 and 59 years old who received the Ad26.COV2.S COVID-19 vaccine or a placebo.

This chain links TRBV19 with TRBJ2-3; TRBD1 aligns across 11 bases. Germline-derived CDR1 and CDR2 are LNHDA and SQIVND (reference sequence). V shed 5 bases and J 7 bases; nucleotides not matched to a gene: 5. The CDR3 sequence is 14 residues long. CDR3 sequence: CASSSDRGQNTQYF. The CDR3 region has the DNA TGTGCCAGTAGTTCGGACAGGGGGCAGAATACGCAGTATTTT.

The chain is built from TRBV5-4 and TRBJ2-7; D gene uncertain. From germline, CDR1 is SGHNT and CDR2 YYREEE (reference sequence). The CDR3 sequence is 15 residues long. V was shortened by 4 bases and J by 2 bases, with 16 bases between the two germline ends. CDR3 region: CASSQKTRQPYEQYF. As DNA, the CDR3 is TGTGCCAGCAGCCAAAAGACACGGCAGCCCTACGAGCAGTACTTC. Full variable domain (remainder filled in from reference TRBV5-4 and TRBJ2-7): ETGVTQSPTHLIKTRGQQVTLRCSSQSGHNTVSWYQQALGQGPQFIFQYYREEENGRGNFPPRFSGLQFPNYSSELNVNALELDDSALYLCASSQKTRQPYEQYFGPGTRLTVT.

The J gene is TRBJ2-7, the V gene TRBV2; 13 nucleotides align to TRBD2. The germline V gene encodes CDR1 SNHLY and CDR2 FYNNEI. With V trimmed by 6 bases and J by 6 bases, 5 bases remained unmatched. This CDR3 has 14 residues. The CDR3 sequence: CASRTSGGFGEQYF. The CDR3 DNA sequence: TGTGCCAGCAGGACTAGCGGGGGGTTTGGCGAGCAGTACTTC.

This chain links TRBV28 with TRBJ1-1, with 10 bases identical to TRBD1. V gave up 6 bases and J gave up 1 base; unmatched junction bases: 8. CDR3 length: 16 residues. Germline-derived CDR1 and CDR2 are MDHEN and SYDVKM. Written as DNA, the CDR3 is TGTGCCAGCAGCCCCGGGACAGGGGTAACGAACACTGAAGCTTTCTTT. This gives the protein CASSPGTGVTNTEAFF.

This chain links TRBV9 with TRBJ2-1; 8 bases match TRBD1. V was pared by 2 bases and J by 6 bases, with 10 bases of the junction left unmatched. CDR3 length: 16 amino acids. CDR1 and CDR2 from the germline V gene are SGDLS and YYNGEE. Here the CDR3 reads CASSVGGTGPRNEQFF. CDR3 DNA: TGTGCCAGCAGCGTCGGCGGGACAGGCCCCCGCAATGAGCAGTTCTTC.

CDR3 sequence reads: CASSVGGGGQARPYEQYF. CDR3 bases: TGTGCCAGCAGCGTAGGAGGGGGGGGCCAGGCGCGGCCCTACGAGCAGTACTTC. This chain uses TRBV9 with TRBJ2-7, with D perhaps TRBD2 (7 bases). This CDR3 contains 18 residues. Germline CDR1 is SGDLS and CDR2 is YYNGEE. V gave up 0 bases and J gave up 2 bases, with 21 bases separating them. The entire variable domain, with the rest obtained from reference TRBV9 and TRBJ2-7, is as follows: DSGVTQTPKHLITATGQRVTLRCSPRSGDLSVYWYQQSLDQGLQFLIQYYNGEERAKGNILERFSAQQFPDLHSELNLSSLELGDSALYFCASSVGGGGQARPYEQYFGPGTRLTVT.

This rearrangement joins TRBV11-2 to TRBJ2-5; possibly TRBD1 for D (6 bases). From germline, CDR1 is SGHAT and CDR2 FQNNGV. This CDR3 has 18 amino acids. V lost 0 bases to trimming and J lost 2 bases, with 19 bases between them. CDR3 amino acids: CASSLDLRDILKQETQYF. CDR3 nucleotide sequence: TGTGCCAGCAGCTTAGATCTCCGGGACATTCTAAAACAAGAGACCCAGTACTTC.

The rearrangement uses TRBV6-5 and TRBJ2-7; unclear D gene. Trimming removed 10 bases at V and 3 bases at J, with 10 bases between. The CDR3 runs to 11 residues. CDR1 is MNHEY, CDR2 SVGAGI, per germline. The CDR3 nucleotides are TGTGCCACCAGCAAGCTCTACGAGCAGTACTTC. Amino acid sequence: CATSKLYEQYF.

This clone was observed once. The chain joins TRBV5-1 to TRBJ1-2, with D perhaps matching TRBD1 (6 bases). The CDR3 extends over 12 amino acids. Per the germline V gene, CDR1 is SGHRS and CDR2 is YFSETQ. V lost 3 bases to trimming and J lost 8 bases, with 11 bases between them. The CDR3 sequence: CASSSQGNGYTF. For the CDR3, the DNA is TGCGCCAGCAGCTCTCAGGGGAACGGCTACACCTTC. Full variable domain (rest looked up from reference TRBV5-1 and TRBJ1-2): KAGVTQTPRYLIKTRGQQVTLSCSPISGHRSVSWYQQTPGQGLQFLFEYFSETQRNKGNFPGRFSGRQFSNSRSEMNVSTLELGDSALYLCASSSQGNGYTFGSGTRLTVV.

The V gene is TRBV19, the J gene TRBJ2-1, with 7 bases lining up with TRBD1. Germline V gives CDR1 LNHDA, CDR2 SQIVND (reference sequence). The CDR3 consists of 16 residues. V shed 5 bases and J 1 base; nucleotides not matched to a gene: 8. This CDR3 reads CASSVSRTGSYNEQFF. The CDR3 DNA reads TGTGCCAGTAGTGTCTCTAGGACAGGATCCTACAATGAGCAGTTCTTC. Supplemented by reference TRBV19 and TRBJ2-1, the full variable domain reads DGGITQSPKYLFRKEGQNVTLSCEQNLNHDAMYWYRQDPGQGLRLIYYSQIVNDFQKGDIAEGYSVSREKKESFPLTVTSAQKNPTAFYLCASSVSRTGSYNEQFFGPGTRLTVL.